A single sample gave rise to the 26 T cell receptor beta chains below, sequenced in a study of T cell responses to AZD1222 COVID-19 vaccine. Data came from immunoSEQ multiplex PCR; TCRdb stores just in-frame clones and leaves some out. The sample consists of approximately 100,000 clones, over 70% of them appearing once. Sequenced here: peripheral blood, sampled on day 0 of AZD1222 vaccination. The origin of the receptors is an adult in good health.

This clone was picked up a small number of times. V is TRBV14 and J is TRBJ1-6; D may be TRBD1 (5 bases). This CDR3 has 19 residues. Germline loops: CDR1 SGHDN, CDR2 FVKESK. V lost 4 bases, J lost 3 bases, and 22 bases lay in between. CDR3 residues: CASSLSPGREGGYNSPLHF. Written as DNA, the CDR3 is TGTGCCAGCAGCCTTTCACCGGGCAGGGAGGGAGGCTATAATTCACCCCTCCACTTT.

The chain employs TRBV18 and TRBJ2-7, with TRBD1 as a possible D gene (6 bases). The CDR3 is 13 amino acids. V shed 4 bases and J shed 6 bases, with 13 bases lying between them. Germline assignment: CDR1 KGHSH and CDR2 LQKENI. This chain's CDR3 is CASSRLNRVEQYF. In DNA, the CDR3 is TGTGCCAGCTCACGTCTTAACAGGGTCGAGCAGTACTTC. Full variable domain (outside the CDR3, taken from reference TRBV18 and TRBJ2-7): NAGVMQNPRHLVRRRGQEARLRCSPMKGHSHVYWYRQLPEEGLKFMVYLQKENIIDESGMPKERFSAEFPKEGPSILRIQQVVRGDSAAYFCASSRLNRVEQYFGPGTRLTVT.

The table lists this clone with a count of one. The V gene is TRBV2, the J gene TRBJ2-3; D is possibly TRBD1 or TRBD2 (5 bases each). There are 14 residues in the CDR3. Trimming took 1 base from V and 7 from J, leaving 12 bases between them. From germline, CDR1 is SNHLY and CDR2 FYNNEI. The CDR3: CASSEGGSRNTQYF. The DNA for the CDR3 is TGTGCCAGCAGTGAAGGGGGGAGTCGAAATACGCAGTATTTT.

The rearrangement links TRBV5-5 to TRBJ1-2; TRBD1 is a possible D gene (5 bases). The CDR3 length is 14 residues. Trimming shortened V by 4 bases and J by 8 bases, and 18 bases separated the two germline ends. Germline V gene sequence: CDR1 SGHKS, CDR2 YYEKEE (reference sequence). CDR3 DNA: TGTGCCAGCAGCCCCCCCGGGGGGACGGAAGGCTACACCTTC. This translates into CASSPPGGTEGYTF.

V and J are TRBV18 and TRBJ2-1; tentative D call: TRBD1 (6 bases). Deletions cut 0 bases from V and 6 bases from J, with 6 bases between. The CDR3 totals 13 residues. The germline V gene encodes CDR1 KGHSH and CDR2 LQKENI. The CDR3 DNA reads as TGTGCCAGCTCACCACCAGGGGGCAATGAGCAGTTCTTC. It is translated as CASSPPGGNEQFF.

The rearrangement uses TRBV29-1 and TRBJ2-7, with D perhaps being TRBD1 or TRBD2 (5 bases each). With 6 bases removed from V and 0 bases from J, the gap between germline ends came to 21 bases. Germline V gene data show CDR1 as SQVTM and CDR2 as ANQGSEA. The CDR3 loop spans 16 amino acids. In DNA, the CDR3 is TGCAGCGTCCAACCGGGGCAGGGCGAGGGCTCCTACGAGCAGTACTTC. This sequence encodes CSVQPGQGEGSYEQYF.

This chain connects TRBV7-8 to TRBJ2-5; 10 bases line up with TRBD2. The CDR3 is 15 amino acids. Unmatched junction bases numbered 4, after V lost 5 bases and J lost 1 base. The germline V gene encodes CDR1 SGHVS and CDR2 FQNEAQ. CDR3 amino acids: CASSLSGGVQETQYF. Written as DNA, the CDR3 is TGTGCCAGCAGCCTCAGCGGGGGGGTCCAAGAGACCCAGTACTTC.

This clone was detected only once. The chain combines TRBV25-1 with TRBJ2-3; D possibly matches TRBD1 or TRBD2 (5 bases each). V was clipped by 1 base and J by 3 bases, with 11 bases between them. Germline CDR1 is MGHDK and CDR2 is SYGVNS. The CDR3 covers 15 residues. The CDR3 is CASSEFTGPTDTQYF. Here the CDR3 DNA reads TGTGCCAGCAGTGAATTCACGGGGCCTACAGATACGCAGTATTTT.

CDR3 residues: CASTRLAGGGEQYF. The DNA of the CDR3 is TGTGCCAGTACCCGTCTAGCGGGAGGTGGTGAGCAGTACTTC. The V gene is TRBV19, the J gene TRBJ2-7; 11 bases line up with TRBD2. This CDR3 has 14 residues. V was clipped by 7 bases and J by 7 bases; unmatched bases: 9. Germline V gives CDR1 LNHDA, CDR2 SQIVND (reference sequence).

This clone was picked up a small number of times. J is TRBJ1-3 and V is TRBV27; 7 nucleotides line up with TRBD1. This CDR3 region has 14 residues. The germline CDR1 and CDR2 sequences are MNHEY and SMNVEV (reference sequence). V gave up 5 bases and J gave up 4 bases; unmatched junction bases: 5. The CDR3 coding sequence is TGTGCCAGCAGTAGGGGGCTGGGGGGAAACACCATATATTTT. Protein: CASSRGLGGNTIYF.

CDR3: CASSSTGGMSYTF. CDR3 DNA: TGTGCCAGCAGCTCGACAGGGGGTATGAGCTACACCTTC. V gene TRBV7-2 combines with J gene TRBJ1-2; 9 nucleotides match TRBD1. The CDR3 is 13 residues long. Germline CDR1 reads SGHTA; CDR2 reads FQGNSA. Trimming at V came to 4 bases and at J to 9 bases, leaving 6 bases not matched to a gene.

The V and J genes are TRBV18 and TRBJ1-4; D is undetermined. CDR3 length equals 13 residues. Trimming stripped 3 bases from V and 7 bases from J, with 9 bases between. Germline V gives CDR1 KGHSH, CDR2 LQKENI. CDR3 sequence (DNA): TGTGCCAGCTCACCCTTAGGGTCTGAAAAACTGTTTTTT. It codes for CASSPLGSEKLFF. Variable domain in full (rest from reference TRBV18 and TRBJ1-4): NAGVMQNPRHLVRRRGQEARLRCSPMKGHSHVYWYRQLPEEGLKFMVYLQKENIIDESGMPKERFSAEFPKEGPSILRIQQVVRGDSAAYFCASSPLGSEKLFFGSGTQLSVL.

CDR3 amino acids: CASSDLGDYPGELFF. The DNA of the CDR3 is TGTGCCAGCAGTGATTTAGGGGACTACCCAGGGGAGCTGTTTTTT. The rearrangement joins TRBV2 to TRBJ2-2; 7 bases are a match to TRBD2. There are 15 residues in the CDR3. Germline CDR1 reads SNHLY; CDR2 reads FYNNEI. The ends lost 3 bases at V and 8 bases at J; junction bases unmatched: 9.

The chain employs TRBV28 and TRBJ1-5, with 8 nucleotides matching TRBD1. V trimming: 5 bases; J trimming: 7 bases; junction bases outside the gene matches: 7. Germline CDR1 is MDHEN and CDR2 is SYDVKM. The CDR3 extends over 14 amino acids. This chain's CDR3 is CASSPTRGRQPQHF. The CDR3 nucleotides read TGTGCCAGCAGTCCCACCAGGGGGCGACAGCCCCAGCATTTT.

The chain is built from TRBV29-1 and TRBJ2-4; 7 bases are a match to TRBD1. The CDR3 consists of 14 residues. Germline-derived CDR1 and CDR2 are SQVTM and ANQGSEA. Trimming took 4 bases from V and 2 from J; bases not matched to a gene: 5. For the CDR3, the DNA is TGCAGCGTTGGGGACAGTCTAACCAAAAACATTCAGTACTTC. It encodes CSVGDSLTKNIQYF.

The J gene is TRBJ1-2, the V gene TRBV7-9; D is uncertain. Germline V gene data show CDR1 as SEHNR and CDR2 as FQNEAQ (reference sequence). V lost 2 bases to trimming and J lost 4 bases, with 8 bases between them. This CDR3 has 13 residues. CDR3 sequence: CASSLPVGYGYTF. CDR3 nucleotide sequence: TGTGCCAGCAGCTTACCCGTCGGCTATGGCTACACCTTC.

The chain is built from TRBV3-1 (or the pseudogene TRBV3-2) and TRBJ1-3, with D unclear. Trimming left V 0 bases short and J 0 bases short, with 12 bases between. This CDR3 spans 17 amino acids. Germline CDR1 is LGHDT and CDR2 is YNNKEL (reference sequence). The CDR3 sequence is CASSQEGSASSGNTIYF. CDR3 nucleotides: TGTGCCAGCAGCCAAGAGGGCAGCGCGAGCTCTGGAAACACCATATATTTT.

The V and J genes are TRBV4-2 and TRBJ2-3; 11 bases align to TRBD2. In germline, CDR1 is LGHNA, CDR2 YNFKEQ. CDR3 length: 17 residues. Losses at the gene ends were 3 bases for V and 5 bases for J; bases not matched to a gene: 10. Here the CDR3 DNA reads TGTGCCAGCAGCCAGGAACTAGCGGGAGTGCGAGGAGATACGCAGTATTTT. It encodes CASSQELAGVRGDTQYF.

This chain connects TRBV6-4 to TRBJ2-7, with 9 bases lining up with TRBD2. The V and J ends lost 5 bases and 2 bases, in that order; junction bases with no gene match: 7. The CDR3 is made up of 15 amino acids. Germline V gives CDR1 MRHNA, CDR2 SNTAGT. The CDR3 reads CASSPGLALPYEQYF. The DNA of the CDR3 is TGTGCCAGCAGTCCCGGACTAGCGTTGCCCTACGAGCAGTACTTC.

The rearrangement uses TRBV7-2 and TRBJ1-2, with TRBD1 matching 7 bases. Germline V gives CDR1 SGHTA, CDR2 FQGNSA. CDR3 length equals 17 residues. The V gene end was trimmed by 2 bases and the J gene end by 0 bases; junction bases not matched to a gene: 9. The chain's CDR3 is CASSLRWRQGANYGYTF. DNA of the CDR3: TGTGCCAGCAGCTTACGATGGAGACAGGGAGCTAACTATGGCTACACCTTC.

CDR3 region: CASSKGGRGGQPQHF. The DNA for the CDR3 is TGTGCCAGCAGCAAGGGGGGTAGGGGCGGACAGCCCCAGCATTTT. The rearrangement joins TRBV7-9 to TRBJ1-5, with D perhaps TRBD1 (6 bases). Germline assignment: CDR1 SEHNR and CDR2 FQNEAQ (reference sequence). The CDR3 is 15 residues long. The V end lost 5 bases, the J end lost 7 bases, and 18 bases lay between the germline ends.

V usage is TRBV7-9 and J usage is TRBJ2-7; 7 nucleotides align to TRBD2. The CDR3 is 15 residues long. Germline V lookup: CDR1 SEHNR, CDR2 FQNEAQ (reference sequence). V lost 1 base, J lost 2 bases, and 5 bases stayed unmatched. The CDR3 nucleotides read TGTGCCAGCAGCTTAGTTGCGGGAGCTCCCTACGAGCAGTACTTC. Translated, it gives CASSLVAGAPYEQYF.

V gene TRBV7-2 combines with J gene TRBJ2-7; 7 nucleotides match TRBD1. V was pared by 5 bases and J by 2 bases, with 6 bases of the junction left unmatched. The CDR3 is 14 amino acids. From germline, CDR1 is SGHTA and CDR2 FQGNSA. The CDR3 nucleotides read TGTGCCAGCAGCCCCAGGACAGGAACCTACGAGCAGTACTTC. Translation gives CASSPRTGTYEQYF.

J is TRBJ2-5 and V is TRBV5-8, with 9 bases identical to TRBD1. Per the germline V gene, CDR1 is SGHTS and CDR2 is YDEGEE. CDR3 size: 14 residues. Trimming took 4 bases from V and 4 from J; bases not matched to a gene: 5. CDR3 residues: CASSTGDRVETQYF. Here the CDR3 DNA reads TGTGCCAGCAGCACAGGGGACAGGGTAGAGACCCAGTACTTC.

This clone appeared once. V usage is TRBV21-1 and J usage is TRBJ2-1. TRBV21-1 is marked as a pseudogene. This CDR3 has 15 amino acids. CDR3 amino acids: CASSKEGKGFNEQFF. CDR3 bases: TGTGCCAGCAGCAAAGAGGGCAAAGGGTTCAATGAGCAGTTCTTC.

This chain connects TRBV30 to TRBJ2-7, with D possibly TRBD1 on 5 matching bases. With 0 bases removed from V and 7 bases from J, the gap between germline ends came to 16 bases. Germline lookup yields CDR1 GTSNPN and CDR2 SVGIG (reference sequence). The CDR3 is 14 residues long. The CDR3 loop reads CAWSVWGSAAEQYF. The CDR3 bases are TGTGCCTGGAGTGTATGGGGCAGCGCGGCGGAGCAGTACTTC.